The 15 T cell receptor beta chains reported below all come from one sample, sequenced in a study of cytomegalovirus exposure and HLA in healthy donors. Amplification used 60 Vbeta primers and 13 Jbeta primers. TCRdb's table, derived via immunoSEQ multiplex PCR, lists solely in-frame clones and lacks some. This table has some 200,000 clones, about 83% appearing once. The sample was PBMCs. The receptors come from a girl aged 5 to 17 in good health and CMV-seronegative.

V is TRBV4-3 and J is TRBJ2-7; TRBD1 is a possible D gene (6 bases). Between the trimmed V and J ends, which lost 1 base and 4 bases, there was a span of 14 bases. Germline V gives CDR1 LGHNA, CDR2 YSLEER. This CDR3 is 15 amino acids long. CDR3 in amino acids: CASSQGTVLGYEQYF. The CDR3 DNA is TGCGCCAGCAGCCAAGGGACAGTCCTCGGGTACGAGCAGTACTTC.

The chain joins TRBV11-2 to TRBJ1-5, with 9 nucleotides matching TRBD1. This CDR3 has 17 amino acids. Germline trimming cut 4 bases from V and 7 bases from J; bases unmatched to any gene: 14. CDR1 is SGHAT, CDR2 FQNNGV, per germline. The CDR3 region is CASSSITTGGASQPQHF. CDR3 nucleotides: TGTGCCAGCAGCTCTATTACGACAGGGGGAGCCTCCCAGCCCCAGCATTTT.

V is TRBV21-1 and J is TRBJ2-1; the tabulated D call, TRBD2, remains unverified against the DNA. TRBV21-1 is a listed pseudogene. The CDR3 runs 14 residues. The CDR3 loop is CASSRSSSYNEQFF. The CDR3, as DNA: TGTGCCAGCAGCAGATCGAGCTCCTACAATGAGCAGTTCTTC.

J is TRBJ2-1 and V is TRBV13, with 13 bases fitting TRBD2. The germline V gene has CDR1 PRHDT and CDR2 FYEKMQ (reference sequence). The CDR3 has 15 amino acids. V shed 6 bases, J shed 10 bases, and the junction held 9 bases outside the gene matches. The CDR3 DNA sequence: TGTGCCAGCAGTGATGGACTAGCGGGAGTTAGAGAGCAGTTCTTC. This gives the protein CASSDGLAGVREQFF.

V and J are TRBV7-2 and TRBJ2-5; 7 nucleotides agree with TRBD1. V dropped 6 bases and J dropped 1; count of bases not matched to a gene: 5. This CDR3 is 14 amino acids long. Germline CDR1 and CDR2: SGHTA and FQGNSA. DNA of the CDR3: TGTGCCAGCAGTCGGGGACAGAGCCAAGAGACCCAGTACTTC. Residues: CASSRGQSQETQYF.

The chain couples TRBV7-3 to TRBJ2-2, with 8 bases matching TRBD2. The germline gives CDR1 SGHTA, CDR2 FQGTGA. This CDR3 spans 16 amino acids. The junction had 5 bases not matched to a gene; V was cut back by 5 bases and J by 0 bases. CDR3 sequence: CASSRSGGPNTGELFF. The CDR3 region has the DNA TGTGCCAGCAGCCGTTCGGGGGGGCCGAACACCGGGGAGCTGTTTTTT.

The chain is built from TRBV28 and TRBJ2-5, with 7 bases matching TRBD1. There are 14 residues in the CDR3. Germline CDR1 is MDHEN and CDR2 is SYDVKM. The ends lost 5 bases at V and 5 bases at J; junction bases unmatched: 8. CDR3: CASSPDRVGETQYF. The DNA of the CDR3 is TGTGCCAGCAGTCCCGACAGGGTAGGGGAGACCCAGTACTTC.

There are a few counts of this clone. The chain recombines TRBV4-2 with TRBJ1-1; 9 bases match TRBD1. Germline V gives CDR1 LGHNA, CDR2 YNFKEQ. This CDR3 spans 19 amino acids. With 4 bases clipped from V and 1 base from J, the junction kept 16 bases outside the gene matches. The CDR3 protein is CASSLLPNTGGGRNTEAFF. In DNA, the CDR3 is TGTGCCAGCAGCCTACTTCCTAATACAGGGGGCGGGCGGAACACTGAAGCTTTCTTT.

The V and J genes are TRBV29-1 and TRBJ1-1; 10 bases fit TRBD1. The CDR3 loop spans 17 amino acids. J was trimmed by 0 bases and V by 5 bases; bases with no gene match: 12. Germline CDR1 is SQVTM and CDR2 is ANQGSEA. The CDR3 region is CSVQRTGGITMNTEAFF. The CDR3 DNA reads TGCAGCGTTCAGCGGACAGGGGGTATAACAATGAACACTGAAGCTTTCTTT.

V and J are TRBV18 and TRBJ2-4; 7 bases fit TRBD2. With 2 bases clipped from V and 13 bases from J, the junction kept 8 bases outside the gene matches. The germline gives CDR1 KGHSH, CDR2 LQKENI. This CDR3 has 13 residues. CDR3: CASSPGEGRLQYF. CDR3 DNA sequence: TGTGCCAGCTCACCAGGGGAGGGCCGTCTCCAGTACTTC.

This CDR3 reads CSVRGTYGYTF. The CDR3 DNA is TGCAGCGTTCGGGGGACGTATGGCTACACCTTC. This chain connects TRBV29-1 to TRBJ1-2; possible D gene TRBD1, 5 bases. The CDR3 is 11 residues long. Germline V gene lookup returns CDR1 SQVTM and CDR2 ANQGSEA. Between the trimmed V and J ends, which lost 5 bases and 5 bases, there was a span of 9 bases.

This rearrangement joins TRBV5-1 to TRBJ1-1; TRBD1 aligns across 8 bases. Germline loops: CDR1 SGHRS, CDR2 YFSETQ. V lost 4 bases and J lost 2; bases outside the gene matches: 4. The CDR3 contains 14 residues. Here the CDR3 reads CASSPGQGNTEAFF. In nucleotides, the CDR3 is TGCGCCAGCAGCCCTGGACAGGGTAACACTGAAGCTTTCTTT.

The chain combines TRBV27 with TRBJ1-4, with D maybe TRBD1 (5 bases). In germline, CDR1 is MNHEY, CDR2 SMNVEV (reference sequence). V was shortened by 5 bases and J by 13 bases, with 17 bases between the two germline ends. The CDR3 length is 13 residues. CDR3 bases: TGTGCCAGCAGTGTCAGGTGGGGCGGCAGACTGTTTTTT. This encodes CASSVRWGGRLFF.

This clone occurred a few times. The gene calls are TRBV30 and TRBJ1-4; D unresolved. Germline V gene data show CDR1 as GTSNPN and CDR2 as SVGIG (reference sequence). CDR3 length equals 13 residues. V lost 2 bases and J 4 bases, leaving 8 bases between the germline ends. The CDR3 DNA is TGTGCCTGGAGTTCTACAGTTAATGAAAAACTGTTTTTT. Protein product: CAWSSTVNEKLFF.

This clone was found a few times. The rearrangement joins TRBV6-5 to TRBJ1-2, with a possible D match to TRBD1 (6 bases). Germline CDR1 MNHEY, CDR2 SVGAGI. Trimming left V 7 bases short and J 8 bases short, with 17 bases between. This CDR3 is 13 amino acids long. This chain's CDR3 is CASTFSGQGGYTF. For the CDR3, the DNA is TGTGCCAGCACCTTCTCTGGCCAGGGGGGCTACACCTTC.